One and the same sample provided the 11 T cell receptor beta chains below, sequenced in a study of blood T cell repertoires in COVID-19. Sequenced by immunoSEQ multiplex PCR; TCRdb stores in-frame clones only, minus some. The table records approximately 200,000 clones, roughly 87% of them present only once. Material for sequencing was PBMCs or T cells enriched from blood (not recorded which). All receptors come from a woman aged 30 to 39 who had recovered from COVID-19.

The chain has TRBV3-1 (or the pseudogene TRBV3-2) and TRBJ1-1, with D unresolved. V lost 2 bases to trimming and J lost 1 base, with 11 bases between them. The germline CDR1 and CDR2 sequences are LGHDT and YNNKEL (reference sequence). The length of the CDR3 is 15 residues. CDR3 protein: CASSQSSGRNTEAFF. Written as DNA, the CDR3 is TGTGCCAGCAGCCAATCATCGGGTCGGAACACTGAAGCTTTCTTT.

The chain joins TRBV6-1 to TRBJ2-7; 8 nucleotides match TRBD2. V was clipped by 3 bases and J by 5 bases; unmatched bases: 6. The germline V gene encodes CDR1 MNHNS and CDR2 SASEGT. The CDR3 sequence is 14 residues long. The CDR3 nucleotides read TGTGCCAGCAGTGAGGGACTAGAGAGCGACGAGCAGTACTTC. This codes for CASSEGLESDEQYF.

This chain uses TRBV12-3 or TRBV12-4 with TRBJ1-6, with no clear D. This CDR3 has 12 amino acids. V lost 8 bases, J lost 7 bases, and 9 bases lay in between. The CDR3 protein is CASSRRNSPLHF. CDR3 DNA: TGTGCCAGCTCCCGGAGGAATTCACCCCTCCACTTT.

The chain is built from TRBV14 and TRBJ1-1; maybe TRBD1 (6 bases). The germline gives CDR1 SGHDN, CDR2 FVKESK. The V and J ends lost 4 bases and 3 bases respectively, with 18 bases between them. This CDR3 contains 16 residues. The CDR3 DNA reads as TGTGCCAGCAGCCTCCGACAGGTCGGGGCGGACACTGAAGCTTTCTTT. Protein: CASSLRQVGADTEAFF. Combining the CDR3 with reference TRBV14 and TRBJ1-1 gives the whole variable domain EAGVTQFPSHSVIEKGQTVTLRCDPISGHDNLYWYRRVMGKEIKFLLHFVKESKQDESGMPNNRFLAERTGGTYSTLKVQPAELEDSGVYFCASSLRQVGADTEAFFGQGTRLTVV.

This rearrangement joins TRBV30 to TRBJ2-5; possibly TRBD1 for D (6 bases). CDR1 is GTSNPN and CDR2 is SVGIG in the germline V gene (reference sequence). The V gene lost 0 bases and the J gene lost 6 bases, with 11 bases spanning the gap. The length of the CDR3 is 13 residues. In DNA form, the CDR3 reads TGTGCCTGGAGTGTACCAGGGGTCCAGACCCAGTACTTC. As protein: CAWSVPGVQTQYF.

V and J are TRBV2 and TRBJ2-7; tentatively, D is TRBD1 (5 bases). V dropped 8 bases and J dropped 5 bases, with 19 bases sitting between them. Germline V gene sequence: CDR1 SNHLY, CDR2 FYNNEI. The length of the CDR3 is 14 residues. The CDR3 DNA is TGTGCCAGCGAGCCCGCGCAGGGTTTCCACGAGCAGTACTTC. It specifies CASEPAQGFHEQYF.

V and J are TRBV3-1 (or the pseudogene TRBV3-2) and TRBJ1-5, with D possibly matching TRBD1 (5 bases). The CDR3 runs to 14 residues. The germline CDR1 and CDR2 sequences are LGHDT and YNNKEL (reference sequence). V shed 4 bases and J shed 1 base, with 8 bases lying between them. The CDR3 DNA is TGTGCCAGCAGCCGGAAGGGGAGCAATCAGCCCCAGCATTTT. Residues: CASSRKGSNQPQHF.

The V and J genes are TRBV9 and TRBJ1-1; no firm D call. This CDR3 has 15 residues. Germline CDR1 is SGDLS and CDR2 is YYNGEE. V gave up 3 bases and J gave up 5 bases, with 17 bases separating them. The CDR3 region is CASSAPGGGGTEAFF. As DNA, the CDR3 is TGTGCCAGCAGCGCCCCAGGTGGCGGAGGGACTGAAGCTTTCTTT.

CDR3 DNA: TGTGCCAGCAGCGTAGTCGCTAGCGGCACAGATACGCAGTATTTT. Amino acid sequence: CASSVVASGTDTQYF. The chain has TRBV9 and TRBJ2-3; maybe TRBD2 (6 bases). The CDR3 contains 15 residues. Germline loops: CDR1 SGDLS, CDR2 YYNGEE. V was trimmed by 0 bases and J by 1 base, leaving 9 bases between them.

The chain is built from TRBV19 and TRBJ1-2, with 7 bases fitting TRBD1. This CDR3 region has 13 residues. Trimming cost V 5 bases and J 8 bases; bases outside gene matches: 8. Looked up from germline, CDR1 is LNHDA and CDR2 is SQIVND (reference sequence). The CDR3 coding sequence is TGTGCCAGTAGTCCAGCTGACAGGGCCGGCTACACCTTC. This codes for CASSPADRAGYTF.

This chain joins TRBV24-1 and TRBJ2-3; D may be TRBD2 (7 bases). Germline V lookup: CDR1 KGHDR, CDR2 SFDVKD. Trimming left V 7 bases short and J 2 bases short, with 12 bases between. The CDR3 has 14 residues. Here the CDR3 DNA reads TGTGCCACCAGGCGGGGGCAAATCACAGATACGCAGTATTTT. It yields the protein CATRRGQITDTQYF.